This passage covers 26 T cell receptor beta chains from one sample sequenced in a study of blood T cell repertoires in COVID-19. Sequencing was performed with immunoSEQ multiplex PCR; in TCRdb, only in-frame clones are kept and a portion is missing. Among 260,000 or so clones, 85% were seen once, and the ten largest hold around 2.5%. Material for sequencing was PBMCs or T cells enriched from blood (not recorded which). All receptors come from a woman between 45 and 60 years old who had recovered from COVID-19.

This clone was counted between two and nine times. CDR3 region: CASSQMSRQGIYEQYF. CDR3 nucleotides: TGCGCCAGCAGCCAAATGAGTAGGCAGGGAATCTACGAGCAGTACTTC. The rearrangement uses TRBV4-3 and TRBJ2-7; D possibly corresponds to TRBD1 (5 bases). V was pared by 2 bases and J by 3 bases, with 17 bases between. Germline values: CDR1 LGHNA, CDR2 YSLEER. This CDR3 spans 16 amino acids.

This sequence joins TRBV3-1 (or the pseudogene TRBV3-2) and TRBJ1-2; 9 bases match TRBD1. The V segment lost 3 bases and the J segment 8 bases; nucleotides outside the gene matches: 7. The CDR3 covers 14 residues. CDR1 and CDR2 from the germline V gene are LGHDT and YNNKEL (reference sequence). CDR3 DNA sequence: TGTGCCAGCAGCCATAACAGGGGGCAAGGAGGCTACACCTTC. Residues: CASSHNRGQGGYTF.

This rearrangement joins TRBV6-5 to TRBJ2-7, with 7 bases lining up with TRBD2. The CDR3 covers 14 residues. V lost 2 bases, J lost 3 bases, and 4 bases stayed unmatched. CDR1 is MNHEY and CDR2 is SVGAGI in the germline V gene. The CDR3 loop reads CASSYAGGGYEQYF. The DNA for the CDR3 is TGTGCCAGCAGTTACGCTGGGGGGGGCTACGAGCAGTACTTC.

This clone is a singleton in its sample. This chain connects TRBV29-1 to TRBJ2-3; TRBD2 might be the D (6 bases). This CDR3 has 14 amino acids. V was shortened by 4 bases and J by 2 bases, with 13 bases between the two germline ends. Germline CDR1 and CDR2: SQVTM and ANQGSEA. The CDR3 protein is CSVVGWRDTDTQYF. Here the CDR3 DNA reads TGCAGCGTTGTTGGGTGGAGGGACACAGATACGCAGTATTTT.

This chain connects TRBV19 to TRBJ1-5, with 9 bases identical to TRBD1. Germline V CDR1 and CDR2: LNHDA, SQIVND (reference sequence). This CDR3 has 13 amino acids. After removal of 9 bases from V and 7 bases from J, the junction contained 7 bases not matched to a gene. The CDR3: CASHGQGRQPQHF. The CDR3 nucleotides read TGTGCCAGCCACGGACAGGGGCGACAGCCCCAGCATTTT.

The chain couples TRBV11-2 to TRBJ2-7; the match to TRBD1 covers 10 bases. Unmatched junction bases numbered 7, after V lost 3 bases and J lost 5 bases. The V gene's germline CDR1 is SGHAT and CDR2 FQNNGV. The CDR3 extends over 15 amino acids. The CDR3 is CASSFSGTGAHEQYF. CDR3 DNA: TGTGCCAGCAGCTTTTCAGGGACAGGGGCACACGAGCAGTACTTC. The whole variable domain, filled in from reference TRBV11-2 and TRBJ2-7, reads EAGVAQSPRYKIIEKRQSVAFWCNPISGHATLYWYQQILGQGPKLLIQFQNNGVVDDSQLPKDRFSAERLKGVDSTLKIQPAKLEDSAVYLCASSFSGTGAHEQYFGPGTRLTVT.

This clone was seen a few times. The chain carries TRBV9 and TRBJ2-5; TRBD1 is a possible D gene (7 bases). V was clipped by 2 bases and J by 5 bases, with 25 bases between them. CDR1 SGDLS and CDR2 YYNGEE come from the germline V gene. This CDR3 is 18 amino acids long. The DNA for the CDR3 is TGTGCCAGCAGCGTGGGAGGTAGCAGGGGGAGGAAAGGGGAGACCCAGTACTTC. Translated: CASSVGGSRGRKGETQYF. The full variable domain, its missing parts supplied by reference TRBV9 and TRBJ2-5, is DSGVTQTPKHLITATGQRVTLRCSPRSGDLSVYWYQQSLDQGLQFLIQYYNGEERAKGNILERFSAQQFPDLHSELNLSSLELGDSALYFCASSVGGSRGRKGETQYFGPGTRLLVL.

The chain employs TRBV28 and TRBJ1-5, with a weak D call TRBD1 (5 bases). The CDR3 loop spans 13 amino acids. V was shortened by 3 bases and J by 4 bases, with 7 bases between the two germline ends. Germline CDR1 and CDR2: MDHEN and SYDVKM. CDR3 amino acids: CASSFSGNQPQHF. The DNA for the CDR3 is TGTGCCAGCAGTTTTTCAGGGAATCAGCCCCAGCATTTT.

Comments on this clone: The identical CDR3 is also encoded by other nucleotide sequences in the sample. The chain is built from TRBV12-3 or TRBV12-4 and TRBJ1-2; the D is unclear. CDR3 size: 12 residues. Trimming shortened V by 2 bases and J by 8 bases, and 9 bases separated the two germline ends. The CDR3: CASSLSGGGYTF. The CDR3 coding sequence is TGTGCCAGCAGTTTAAGCGGAGGGGGCTACACCTTC.

This clone was recorded a few times. The chain employs TRBV18 and TRBJ2-6; 7 nucleotides align to TRBD1. The CDR3 is made up of 18 amino acids. Germline-derived CDR1 and CDR2 are KGHSH and LQKENI. V dropped 3 bases and J dropped 0; count of bases not matched to a gene: 8. The CDR3 DNA reads TGTGCCAGCTCACCTCTTACAGGGGCCCTCTCTGGGGCCAACGTCCTGACTTTC. It yields the protein CASSPLTGALSGANVLTF.

V gene TRBV15 combines with J gene TRBJ2-5; the D is unclear. The length of the CDR3 is 14 residues. V lost 0 bases, J lost 2 bases, and 7 bases lay in between. Germline V gene lookup returns CDR1 LNHNV and CDR2 YYDKDF (reference sequence). The CDR3 sequence is CATSREARQETQYF. The CDR3 bases are TGTGCCACCAGCAGAGAGGCCCGTCAAGAGACCCAGTACTTC.

This clone was observed a single time. The rearrangement links TRBV4-2 to TRBJ1-2; D not resolved. The V gene lost 1 base and the J gene lost 5 bases, with 11 bases spanning the gap. The CDR3 covers 14 residues. CDR1 and CDR2 from the germline V gene are LGHNA and YNFKEQ. The CDR3 coding sequence is TGTGCCAGCAGCCAAGGGGAAGAGGGTTATGGCTACACCTTC. Residues: CASSQGEEGYGYTF.

The rearrangement joins TRBV7-9 to TRBJ1-1; no firm D call. Germline-derived CDR1 and CDR2 are SEHNR and FQNEAQ (reference sequence). The V and J ends lost 3 bases and 1 base respectively, with 24 bases between them. This CDR3 comprises 19 residues. The DNA of the CDR3 is TGTGCCAGCAGCTTTACCACCATAACCAAGGAACGGGAGAACACTGAAGCTTTCTTT. Residues: CASSFTTITKERENTEAFF. The whole variable domain, filled in from reference TRBV7-9 and TRBJ1-1, reads DTGVSQNPRHKITKRGQNVTFRCDPISEHNRLYWYRQTLGQGPEFLTYFQNEAQLEKSRLLSDRFSAERPKGSFSTLEIQRTEQGDSAMYLCASSFTTITKERENTEAFFGQGTRLTVV.

This chain uses TRBV2 with TRBJ1-1, with 7 bases lining up with TRBD1. There are 14 residues in the CDR3. V lost 7 bases to trimming and J lost 0 bases; unmatched junction nucleotides: 5. CDR1 SNHLY and CDR2 FYNNEI come from the germline V gene. CDR3 amino acids: CASKSTGLNTEAFF. The CDR3 nucleotides are TGTGCCAGCAAATCGACAGGGCTGAACACTGAAGCTTTCTTT.

The sample holds a few counts of this clone. The chain carries TRBV7-9 and TRBJ1-6; D gene uncertain. In germline, CDR1 is SEHNR, CDR2 FQNEAQ (reference sequence). CDR3 length: 13 residues. V lost 0 bases and J 9 bases, leaving 6 bases between the germline ends. The CDR3 loop reads CASSLAGSSPLHF. The CDR3 nucleotides are TGTGCCAGCAGCTTAGCGGGGAGTTCACCCCTCCACTTT. The full variable domain, completed using reference TRBV7-9 and TRBJ1-6, is DTGVSQNPRHKITKRGQNVTFRCDPISEHNRLYWYRQTLGQGPEFLTYFQNEAQLEKSRLLSDRFSAERPKGSFSTLEIQRTEQGDSAMYLCASSLAGSSPLHFGNGTRLTVT.

The V gene is TRBV5-6, the J gene TRBJ1-5; TRBD1 agrees at 8 bases. Germline values: CDR1 SGHDT, CDR2 YYEEEE. This CDR3 region has 17 residues. The V and J ends lost 3 bases and 3 bases, in that order; junction bases with no gene match: 11. CDR3: CASSWGGGQALNQPQHF. The CDR3 DNA reads as TGTGCCAGCAGCTGGGGAGGGGGACAGGCGCTCAATCAGCCCCAGCATTTT.

The V call is TRBV27, the J call TRBJ1-6, with 9 bases lining up with TRBD1. The CDR3 runs to 15 residues. The V gene end was trimmed by 5 bases and the J gene end by 10 bases; junction bases not matched to a gene: 9. Per germline, CDR1 MNHEY and CDR2 SMNVEV (reference sequence). This CDR3 reads CASSPMGQGGSPLHF. CDR3 DNA sequence: TGTGCCAGCAGTCCGATGGGACAGGGTGGGTCACCCCTCCACTTT.

This chain joins TRBV28 and TRBJ1-6; D may be TRBD1 (6 bases). V lost 6 bases to trimming and J lost 9 bases, with 9 bases between them. The germline gives CDR1 MDHEN, CDR2 SYDVKM. This CDR3 comprises 12 residues. The CDR3 bases are TGTGCCAGCAGAAACAGGGTTTCACCCCTCCACTTT. Protein: CASRNRVSPLHF.

The rearrangement joins TRBV7-6 to TRBJ1-1, with D perhaps TRBD1 (6 bases). The germline V and J ends were trimmed by 10 bases and 4 bases, with 16 bases remaining between them. This CDR3 comprises 13 residues. Germline CDR1 is SGHVS and CDR2 is FNYEAQ. The CDR3, as DNA: TGTGCCACCATGCAGGGGAGAGGCACTGAAGCTTTCTTT. It yields the protein CATMQGRGTEAFF.

The chain is built from TRBV4-2 and TRBJ1-2; maybe TRBD1 (6 bases). CDR1 is LGHNA and CDR2 is YNFKEQ in the germline V gene. There are 14 residues in the CDR3. V lost 3 bases to trimming and J lost 4 bases, with 12 bases between them. In nucleotides, the CDR3 is TGTGCCAGCAGCCAGGATGGACAGACCTATGGCTACACCTTC. Protein product: CASSQDGQTYGYTF.

The rearrangement uses TRBV5-4 and TRBJ2-3; weak D call: TRBD2 (7 bases). CDR1 SGHNT and CDR2 YYREEE come from the germline V gene (reference sequence). Trimming stripped 4 bases from V and 1 base from J, with 16 bases between. This CDR3 has 16 residues. CDR3 DNA sequence: TGTGCCAGCAGCCCCACTGGGGGGGCCGGCACAGATACGCAGTATTTT. As protein: CASSPTGGAGTDTQYF. Full variable domain (outside the CDR3, taken from reference TRBV5-4 and TRBJ2-3): ETGVTQSPTHLIKTRGQQVTLRCSSQSGHNTVSWYQQALGQGPQFIFQYYREEENGRGNFPPRFSGLQFPNYSSELNVNALELDDSALYLCASSPTGGAGTDTQYFGPGTRLTVL.

The genes are TRBV7-3 and TRBJ2-1; the D gene is possibly TRBD1 (7 bases). V was trimmed by 5 bases and J by 7 bases, leaving 18 bases between them. This CDR3 has 15 residues. The germline gives CDR1 SGHTA, CDR2 FQGTGA. The CDR3 sequence: CASSITGEVANEQFF. As DNA, the CDR3 is TGTGCCAGCAGCATCACAGGGGAGGTTGCAAATGAGCAGTTCTTC.

The chain uses TRBV2 and TRBJ2-5, with D unclear. Deletions cut 2 bases from V and 5 bases from J, with 9 bases between. This CDR3 spans 13 amino acids. Germline CDR1 is SNHLY and CDR2 is FYNNEI. In DNA, the CDR3 is TGTGCCAGCAGTGAACAGGATAGGGAGACCCAGTACTTC. Residues: CASSEQDRETQYF.

This chain uses TRBV19 with TRBJ1-2, with a possible D match to TRBD1 (5 bases). Germline V gene lookup returns CDR1 LNHDA and CDR2 SQIVND (reference sequence). V lost 7 bases, J lost 5 bases, and 14 bases lay in between. This CDR3 spans 13 amino acids. CDR3 DNA: TGTGCCAGTATGGGCGACAGAGTATATGGCTACACCTTC. This gives the protein CASMGDRVYGYTF.

The V gene is TRBV29-1, the J gene TRBJ1-5; 11 bases map to TRBD1. The length of the CDR3 is 13 residues. Looked up from germline, CDR1 is SQVTM and CDR2 is ANQGSEA. After removal of 6 bases from V and 5 bases from J, the junction contained 3 bases not matched to a gene. The CDR3 spells CSVGQGADQPQHF. CDR3 bases: TGCAGCGTCGGACAGGGGGCCGATCAGCCCCAGCATTTT.

The rearrangement uses TRBV7-8 and TRBJ1-5; 7 bases align to TRBD1. Germline trimming cut 3 bases from V and 6 bases from J; bases unmatched to any gene: 5. This CDR3 has 14 residues. The germline CDR1 and CDR2 sequences are SGHVS and FQNEAQ. CDR3 loop: CASSLGTAAQPQHF. The CDR3 DNA reads as TGTGCCAGCAGCTTGGGGACAGCGGCTCAGCCCCAGCATTTT.